Below are 18 T cell receptor beta chains sequenced from a single sample in a study of OX40 agonist ivuxolimab in advanced cancers. Assay: immunoSEQ multiplex PCR; the TCRdb copy retains only in-frame clones and omits some. This table holds tens of thousands of clones, 70% to 90% found once. The sample was CD4+ or CD8+ T cells sorted from blood, taken in a trial of the OX40 agonist ivuxolimab. All receptors derive from an adult with an advanced solid tumor such as melanoma, head and neck, liver or kidney cancer.

A single count supports this clone. The V gene is TRBV29-1, the J gene TRBJ1-2; 12 bases agree with TRBD1. The germline V gene has CDR1 SQVTM and CDR2 ANQGSEA. V trimming: 3 bases; J trimming: 2 bases; junction bases outside the gene matches: 4. The CDR3 covers 15 residues. In nucleotides, the CDR3 is TGCAGCGTTGATCTGGGGACAGGGGGCAACTATGGCTACACCTTC. This codes for CSVDLGTGGNYGYTF.

The chain uses TRBV4-1 and TRBJ1-2; D call uncertain. Trimming pared 5 bases from V and 4 bases from J, leaving 11 bases between. CDR1 is MGHRA and CDR2 is YSYEKL in the germline V gene. CDR3 length equals 13 residues. The CDR3 spells CASSSDISYGYTF. CDR3 DNA: TGCGCCAGCAGCTCCGACATCTCCTATGGCTACACCTTC.

CDR3 bases: TGTGCCAGCAGCTCTTGGGACAGGGGCCAAGAGACCCAGTACTTC. It yields the protein CASSSWDRGQETQYF. V usage is TRBV11-1 and J usage is TRBJ2-5; 10 nucleotides agree with TRBD1. The trim removed 4 bases at V and 1 base at J, leaving 3 bases unmatched. This CDR3 is 15 amino acids long. CDR1 and CDR2 from the germline V gene are SGHAT and FQDESV (reference sequence).

The chain is built from TRBV1 and TRBJ1-5; the tabulated D call, TRBD1, remains unverified against the DNA. TRBV1 is a pseudogene segment. There are 19 residues in the CDR3. In DNA, the CDR3 is TGCACCAGCACACCTTGTTCCCGGGACAGGGTAGCAAGCAATCAGCCCCAGCATTTT. Translation: CTSTPCSRDRVASNQPQHF.

The chain recombines TRBV27 with TRBJ2-7; D ambiguous. The CDR3 runs to 14 residues. Trimming removed 2 bases from V and 6 bases from J, with 14 bases in between. The germline gives CDR1 MNHEY, CDR2 SMNVEV (reference sequence). The CDR3 here is CASSLTPPVLEQYF. The CDR3 DNA is TGTGCCAGCAGTTTAACCCCCCCGGTTCTCGAGCAGTACTTC.

The chain has TRBV19 and TRBJ2-7, with D perhaps given as TRBD1 or TRBD2 (6 bases each). V was pared by 5 bases and J by 6 bases, with 20 bases between. Germline CDR1 and CDR2: LNHDA and SQIVND (reference sequence). The CDR3 is made up of 15 amino acids. The CDR3 nucleotides are TGTGCCAGTAGTCACGGGGGCGATGGCTGGCGCGAGCAGTACTTC. Translated: CASSHGGDGWREQYF.

The rearrangement uses TRBV9 and TRBJ1-2, with D hard to call. V was trimmed by 3 bases and J by 6 bases, leaving 15 bases between them. Germline V gene data show CDR1 as SGDLS and CDR2 as YYNGEE. The CDR3 covers 14 residues. The chain's CDR3 is CASSERADYDGYTF. CDR3 nucleotides: TGTGCCAGCAGCGAGAGGGCAGACTACGATGGCTACACCTTC.

This rearrangement joins TRBV4-1 to TRBJ2-1, with D possibly TRBD1 on 5 matching bases. Trimming removed 0 bases at V and 6 bases at J, with 12 bases between. Germline V gene lookup returns CDR1 MGHRA and CDR2 YSYEKL. CDR3 length: 15 amino acids. The CDR3 bases are TGCGCCAGCAGCCAAGATAGGGGCAGCTCCAATGAGCAGTTCTTC. It codes for CASSQDRGSSNEQFF.

Comment on this clone: An end of the junction differs from the germline gene, which may be a read error. This rearrangement joins TRBV10-3 to TRBJ2-7; no clear D. Germline lookup yields CDR1 ENHRY and CDR2 SYGVKD. The CDR3 is 11 amino acids. The CDR3 here is CAIAVSDEQYF. The CDR3 DNA follows: TGTGCCATCGCAGTCTCCGACGAGCAGTACTTC.

This chain connects TRBV28 to TRBJ1-5; D perhaps matches TRBD1 (5 bases). This CDR3 region has 13 residues. V dropped 6 bases and J dropped 6 bases, with 12 bases sitting between them. Germline V gives CDR1 MDHEN, CDR2 SYDVKM. The CDR3, as DNA: TGTGCCAGCAGCATTGGGCAGGGTCAGCCCCAGCATTTT. It specifies CASSIGQGQPQHF.

This chain links TRBV11-2 with TRBJ2-1; D perhaps matches TRBD2 (6 bases). This CDR3 contains 16 residues. Germline V gene lookup returns CDR1 SGHAT and CDR2 FQNNGV. Trimming removed 5 bases at V and 8 bases at J, with 22 bases between. As DNA, the CDR3 is TGTGCCAGCAGCCCCCATCGGGGGAGTGGCCTCGATGAGCAGTTCTTC. Protein sequence: CASSPHRGSGLDEQFF. The whole variable domain, filled in from reference TRBV11-2 and TRBJ2-1, reads EAGVAQSPRYKIIEKRQSVAFWCNPISGHATLYWYQQILGQGPKLLIQFQNNGVVDDSQLPKDRFSAERLKGVDSTLKIQPAKLEDSAVYLCASSPHRGSGLDEQFFGPGTRLTVL.

The chain couples TRBV30 to TRBJ1-2, with a possible D match to TRBD1 (5 bases). Trimming left V 0 bases short and J 8 bases short, with 10 bases between. This CDR3 is built from 12 residues. Germline V lookup: CDR1 GTSNPN, CDR2 SVGIG (reference sequence). This CDR3 is CAWSVQAEGYTF. CDR3 coding DNA: TGTGCCTGGAGTGTACAGGCAGAAGGCTACACCTTC.

CDR3 residues: CASSTLSGKAQYF. The CDR3 DNA follows: TGTGCCAGCAGCACCCTTTCAGGGAAGGCCCAGTACTTC. The chain uses TRBV7-2 and TRBJ2-5; tentative D call: TRBD1 (5 bases). This CDR3 is 13 amino acids long. V lost 5 bases and J 9 bases, leaving 16 bases between the germline ends. Germline CDR1 reads SGHTA; CDR2 reads FQGNSA.

This sequence joins TRBV11-2 and TRBJ2-7, with TRBD2 as a possible D gene (7 bases). CDR1 SGHAT and CDR2 FQNNGV come from the germline V gene. Trimming left V 7 bases short and J 5 bases short, with 9 bases between. The CDR3 extends over 11 amino acids. The CDR3 nucleotides are TGTGCCAGCAACGGGGGGCACGAGCAGTACTTC. Translation gives CASNGGHEQYF.

The chain is built from TRBV6-1 and TRBJ2-3; D unresolved. The CDR3 is 17 amino acids. CDR1 is MNHNS and CDR2 is SASEGT in the germline V gene. V lost 2 bases to trimming and J lost 0 bases, with 15 bases between them. The CDR3 spells CASSEFKGAQSTDTQYF. DNA of the CDR3: TGTGCCAGCAGTGAATTTAAAGGAGCCCAGAGCACAGATACGCAGTATTTT.

The rearrangement uses TRBV23-1 and TRBJ1-4; perhaps TRBD1 as D (6 bases). TRBV23-1 is an ORF, and what it does is uncertain. Trimming removed 2 bases at V and 0 bases at J, with 19 bases between. The CDR3 sequence is 19 residues long. The DNA for the CDR3 is TGCGCCAGCAGTCAACGGCCAGGGGTAGGTGTTGCAACTAATGAAAAACTGTTTTTT. Protein sequence: CASSQRPGVGVATNEKLFF.

The rearrangement joins TRBV9 to TRBJ1-4; 7 positions match TRBD1. In germline, CDR1 is SGDLS, CDR2 YYNGEE. This CDR3 region has 16 residues. The trim removed 0 bases at V and 5 bases at J, leaving 7 bases unmatched. The CDR3 here is CASSVAHRGPNEKLFF. In DNA, the CDR3 is TGTGCCAGCAGCGTAGCCCACAGGGGTCCCAATGAAAAACTGTTTTTT.

This chain connects TRBV4-1 to TRBJ2-7; 7 bases line up with TRBD1. The junction had 5 bases not matched to a gene; V was cut back by 1 base and J by 2 bases. This CDR3 has 15 amino acids. Per the germline V gene, CDR1 is MGHRA and CDR2 is YSYEKL. CDR3 in amino acids: CASSQVSTGAYEQYF. CDR3 in DNA: TGCGCCAGCAGCCAAGTGAGTACAGGGGCCTACGAGCAGTACTTC.